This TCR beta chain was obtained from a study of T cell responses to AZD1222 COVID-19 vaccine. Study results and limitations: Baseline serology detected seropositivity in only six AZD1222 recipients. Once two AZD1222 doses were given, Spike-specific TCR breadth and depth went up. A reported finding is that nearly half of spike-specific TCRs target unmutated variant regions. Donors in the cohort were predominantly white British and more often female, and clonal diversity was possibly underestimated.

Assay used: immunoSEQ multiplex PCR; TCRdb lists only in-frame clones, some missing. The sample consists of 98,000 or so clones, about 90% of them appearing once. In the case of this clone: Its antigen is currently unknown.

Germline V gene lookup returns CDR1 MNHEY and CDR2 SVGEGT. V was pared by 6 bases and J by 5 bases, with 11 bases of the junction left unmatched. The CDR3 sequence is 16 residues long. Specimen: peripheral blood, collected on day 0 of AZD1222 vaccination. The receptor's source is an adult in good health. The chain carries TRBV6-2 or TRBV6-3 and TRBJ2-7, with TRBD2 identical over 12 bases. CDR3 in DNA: TGTGCCAGCAGCTATCATGGCGGACTAGCGGGAAACGAGCAGTACTTC. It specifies CASSYHGGLAGNEQYF.